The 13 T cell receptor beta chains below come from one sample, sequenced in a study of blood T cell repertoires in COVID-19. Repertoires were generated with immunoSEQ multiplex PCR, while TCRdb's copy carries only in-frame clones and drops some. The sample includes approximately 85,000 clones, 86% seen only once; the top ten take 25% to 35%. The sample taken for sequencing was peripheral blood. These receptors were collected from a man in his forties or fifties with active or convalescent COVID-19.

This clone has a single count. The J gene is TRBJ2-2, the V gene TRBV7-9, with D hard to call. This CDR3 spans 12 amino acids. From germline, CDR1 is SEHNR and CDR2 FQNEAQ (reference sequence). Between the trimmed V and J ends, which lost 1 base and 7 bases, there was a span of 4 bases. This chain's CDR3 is CASSLVHGELFF. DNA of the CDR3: TGTGCCAGCAGCTTAGTTCACGGGGAGCTGTTTTTT.

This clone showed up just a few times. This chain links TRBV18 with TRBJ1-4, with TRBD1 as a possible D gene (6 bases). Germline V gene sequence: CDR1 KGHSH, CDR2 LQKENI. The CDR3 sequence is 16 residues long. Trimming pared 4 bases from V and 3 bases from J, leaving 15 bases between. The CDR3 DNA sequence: TGTGCCAGCTCACGGAGCAGGGGTATATCTAATGAAAAACTGTTTTTT. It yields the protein CASSRSRGISNEKLFF.

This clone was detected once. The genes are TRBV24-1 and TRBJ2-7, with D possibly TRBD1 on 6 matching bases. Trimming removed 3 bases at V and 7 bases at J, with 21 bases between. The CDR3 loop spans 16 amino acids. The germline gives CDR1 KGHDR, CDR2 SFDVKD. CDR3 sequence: CATSDPGTRDAREQYF. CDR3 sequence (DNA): TGTGCCACCAGTGATCCCGGGACACGGGATGCTAGGGAGCAGTACTTC.

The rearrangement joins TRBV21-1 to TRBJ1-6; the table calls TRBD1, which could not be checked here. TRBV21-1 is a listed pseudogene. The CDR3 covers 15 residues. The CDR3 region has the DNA TGTGCCAAACGGCGACAGAGCTCCTATAATTCACCCCTCCACTTT. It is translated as CAKRRQSSYNSPLHF.

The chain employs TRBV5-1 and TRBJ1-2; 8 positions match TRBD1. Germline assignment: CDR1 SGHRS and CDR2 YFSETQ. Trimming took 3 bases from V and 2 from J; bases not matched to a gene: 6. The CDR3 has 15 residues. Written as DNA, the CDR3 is TGCGCCAGCAGCTATACTACAGGGGGGAACTATGGCTACACCTTC. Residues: CASSYTTGGNYGYTF.

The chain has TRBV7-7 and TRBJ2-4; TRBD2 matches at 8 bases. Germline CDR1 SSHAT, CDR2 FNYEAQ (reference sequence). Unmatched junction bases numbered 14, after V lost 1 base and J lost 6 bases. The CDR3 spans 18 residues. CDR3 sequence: CASSLGTQQTSEGNIQYF. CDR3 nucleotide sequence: TGTGCCAGCAGCTTAGGGACTCAACAGACTAGCGAGGGAAACATTCAGTACTTC.

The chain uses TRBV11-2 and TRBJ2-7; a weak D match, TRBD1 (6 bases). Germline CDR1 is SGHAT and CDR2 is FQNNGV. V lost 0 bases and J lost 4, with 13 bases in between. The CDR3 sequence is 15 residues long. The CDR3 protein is CASSLDYDRTYEQYF. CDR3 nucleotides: TGTGCCAGCAGCTTAGATTACGACAGGACATACGAGCAGTACTTC.

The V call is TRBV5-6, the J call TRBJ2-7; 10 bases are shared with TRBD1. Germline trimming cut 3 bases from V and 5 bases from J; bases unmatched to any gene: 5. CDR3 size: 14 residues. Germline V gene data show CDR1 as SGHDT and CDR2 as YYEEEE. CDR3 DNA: TGTGCCAGCAGCTCGGGACAGGGGTACCACGAGCAGTACTTC. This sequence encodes CASSSGQGYHEQYF.

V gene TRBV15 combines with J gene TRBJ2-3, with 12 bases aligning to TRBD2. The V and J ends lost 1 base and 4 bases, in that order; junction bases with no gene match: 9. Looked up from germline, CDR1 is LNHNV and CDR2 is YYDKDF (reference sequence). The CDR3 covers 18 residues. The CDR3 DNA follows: TGTGCCACCAGCAGAGGAGGGGCTAGCGGGAGGGTAGCAGATACGCAGTATTTT. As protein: CATSRGGASGRVADTQYF.

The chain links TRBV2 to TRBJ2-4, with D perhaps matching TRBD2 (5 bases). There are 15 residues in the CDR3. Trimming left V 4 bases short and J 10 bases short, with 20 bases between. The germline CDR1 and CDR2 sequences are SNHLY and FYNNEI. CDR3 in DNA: TGTGCCAGCAGTGCACCGGAGGTAGCACCGGGTATTCAGTACTTC. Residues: CASSAPEVAPGIQYF. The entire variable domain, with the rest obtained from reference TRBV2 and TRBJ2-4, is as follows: EPEVTQTPSHQVTQMGQEVILRCVPISNHLYFYWYRQILGQKVEFLVSFYNNEISEKSEIFDDQFSVERPDGSNFTLKIRSTKLEDSAMYFCASSAPEVAPGIQYFGAGTRLSVL.

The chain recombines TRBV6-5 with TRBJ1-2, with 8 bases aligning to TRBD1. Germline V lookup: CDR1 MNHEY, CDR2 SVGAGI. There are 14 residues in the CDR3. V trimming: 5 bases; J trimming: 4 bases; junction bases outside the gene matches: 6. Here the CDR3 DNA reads TGTGCCAGCAGTACAGGGGGAAGGCTCTATGGCTACACCTTC. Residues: CASSTGGRLYGYTF.

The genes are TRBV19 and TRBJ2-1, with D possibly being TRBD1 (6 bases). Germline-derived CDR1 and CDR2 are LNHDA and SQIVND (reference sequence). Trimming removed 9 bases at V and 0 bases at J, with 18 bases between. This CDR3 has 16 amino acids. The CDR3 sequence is CASRQDPQSSYNEQFF. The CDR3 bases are TGTGCCAGCAGACAGGACCCCCAAAGCTCCTACAATGAGCAGTTCTTC.

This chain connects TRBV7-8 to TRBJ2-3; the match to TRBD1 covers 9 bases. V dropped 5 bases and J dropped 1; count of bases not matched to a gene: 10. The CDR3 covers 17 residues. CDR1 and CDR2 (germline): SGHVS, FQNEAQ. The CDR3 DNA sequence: TGTGCCAGCAGCCCGTTCTGGACAGGGGTGGGCACAGATACGCAGTATTTT. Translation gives CASSPFWTGVGTDTQYF.